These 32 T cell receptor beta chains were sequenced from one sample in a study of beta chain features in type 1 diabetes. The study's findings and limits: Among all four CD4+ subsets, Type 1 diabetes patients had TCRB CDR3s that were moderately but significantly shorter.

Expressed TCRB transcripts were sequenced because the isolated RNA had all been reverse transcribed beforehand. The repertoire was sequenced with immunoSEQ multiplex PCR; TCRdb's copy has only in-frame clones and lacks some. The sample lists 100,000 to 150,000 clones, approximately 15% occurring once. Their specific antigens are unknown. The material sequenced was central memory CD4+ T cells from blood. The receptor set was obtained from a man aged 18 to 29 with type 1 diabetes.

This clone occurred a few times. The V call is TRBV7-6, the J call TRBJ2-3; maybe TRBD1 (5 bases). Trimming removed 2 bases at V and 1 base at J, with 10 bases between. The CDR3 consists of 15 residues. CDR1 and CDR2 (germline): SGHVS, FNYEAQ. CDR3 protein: CASSLMTDRTDTQYF. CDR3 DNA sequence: TGTGCCAGCAGCTTAATGACAGACCGCACAGATACGCAGTATTTT.

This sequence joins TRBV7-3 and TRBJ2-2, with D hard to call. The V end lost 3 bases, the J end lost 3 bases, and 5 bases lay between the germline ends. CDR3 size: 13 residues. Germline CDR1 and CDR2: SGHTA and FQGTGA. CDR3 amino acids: CASSFWDTGELFF. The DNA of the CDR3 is TGTGCCAGCAGCTTCTGGGACACCGGGGAGCTGTTTTTT.

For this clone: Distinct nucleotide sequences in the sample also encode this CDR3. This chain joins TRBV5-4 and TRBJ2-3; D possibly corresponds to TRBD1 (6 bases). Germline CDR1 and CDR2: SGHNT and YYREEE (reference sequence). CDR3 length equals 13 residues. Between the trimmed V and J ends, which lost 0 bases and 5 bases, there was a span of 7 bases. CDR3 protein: CASSLDREDTQYF. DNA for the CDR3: TGTGCCAGCAGCTTGGACAGGGAAGATACGCAGTATTTT.

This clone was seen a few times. The DNA of the CDR3 is TGCAGCGCGACAGGGGGCACGGGTCAGCCCCAGCATTTT. It is translated as CSATGGTGQPQHF. The rearrangement joins TRBV29-1 to TRBJ1-5; the match to TRBD1 covers 10 bases. V lost 7 bases to trimming and J lost 6 bases; unmatched junction nucleotides: 6. The germline V gene has CDR1 SQVTM and CDR2 ANQGSEA. The CDR3 sequence is 13 residues long.

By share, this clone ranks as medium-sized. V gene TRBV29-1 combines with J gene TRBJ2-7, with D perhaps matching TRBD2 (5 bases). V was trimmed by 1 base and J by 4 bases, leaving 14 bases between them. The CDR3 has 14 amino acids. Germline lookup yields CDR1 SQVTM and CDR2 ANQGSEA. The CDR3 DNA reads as TGCAGCGTTGAAGGCCCCCGTACGGGGTACGAGCAGTACTTC. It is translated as CSVEGPRTGYEQYF.

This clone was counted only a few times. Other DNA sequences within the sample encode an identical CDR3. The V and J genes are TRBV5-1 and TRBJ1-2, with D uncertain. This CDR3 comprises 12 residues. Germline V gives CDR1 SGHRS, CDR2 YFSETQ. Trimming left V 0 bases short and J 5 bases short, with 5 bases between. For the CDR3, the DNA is TGCGCCAGCAGCTTGGACAATTATGGCTACACCTTC. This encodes CASSLDNYGYTF.

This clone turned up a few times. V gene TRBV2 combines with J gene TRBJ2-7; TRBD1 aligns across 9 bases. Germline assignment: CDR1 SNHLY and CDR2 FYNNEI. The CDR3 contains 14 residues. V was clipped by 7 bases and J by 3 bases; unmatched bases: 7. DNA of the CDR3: TGTGCCAGCACCCCAGGGACAGGGCTCTACGAGCAGTACTTC. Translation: CASTPGTGLYEQYF.

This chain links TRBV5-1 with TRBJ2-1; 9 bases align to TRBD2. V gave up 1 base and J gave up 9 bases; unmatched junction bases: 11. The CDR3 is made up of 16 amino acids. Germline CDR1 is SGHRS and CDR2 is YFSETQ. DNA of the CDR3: TGCGCCAGCAGCTTGATGGTTAGCGGGAGTCGGGGTGAGCAGTTCTTC. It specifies CASSLMVSGSRGEQFF.

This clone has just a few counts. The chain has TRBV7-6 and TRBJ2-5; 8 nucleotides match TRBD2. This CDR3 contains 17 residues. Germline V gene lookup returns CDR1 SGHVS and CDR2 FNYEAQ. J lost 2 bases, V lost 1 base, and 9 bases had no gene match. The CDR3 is CASSLVSGGPPQETQYF. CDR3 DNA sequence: TGTGCCAGCAGCTTAGTTTCGGGAGGGCCCCCTCAAGAGACCCAGTACTTC.

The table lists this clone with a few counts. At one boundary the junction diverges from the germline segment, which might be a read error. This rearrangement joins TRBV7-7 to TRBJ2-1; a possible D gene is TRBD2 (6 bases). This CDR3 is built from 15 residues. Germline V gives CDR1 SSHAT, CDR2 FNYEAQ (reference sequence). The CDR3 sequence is CASSSEPGGYNEQFF. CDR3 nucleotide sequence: TGTGCTAGCAGCTCCGAACCCGGGGGATACAATGAGCAGTTCTTC.

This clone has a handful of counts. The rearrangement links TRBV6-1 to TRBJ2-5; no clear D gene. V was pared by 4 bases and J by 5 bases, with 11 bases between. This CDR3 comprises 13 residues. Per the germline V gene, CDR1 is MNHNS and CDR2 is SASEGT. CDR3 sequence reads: CASSGSSRETQYF. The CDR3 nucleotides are TGTGCCAGCAGTGGCTCTTCGAGGGAGACCCAGTACTTC.

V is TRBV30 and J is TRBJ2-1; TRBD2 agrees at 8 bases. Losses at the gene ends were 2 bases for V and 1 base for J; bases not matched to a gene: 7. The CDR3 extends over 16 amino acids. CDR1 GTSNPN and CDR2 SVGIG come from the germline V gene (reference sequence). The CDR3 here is CAWSPRKRESYNEQFF. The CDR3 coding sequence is TGTGCCTGGAGTCCACGGAAGCGGGAGTCCTACAATGAGCAGTTCTTC.

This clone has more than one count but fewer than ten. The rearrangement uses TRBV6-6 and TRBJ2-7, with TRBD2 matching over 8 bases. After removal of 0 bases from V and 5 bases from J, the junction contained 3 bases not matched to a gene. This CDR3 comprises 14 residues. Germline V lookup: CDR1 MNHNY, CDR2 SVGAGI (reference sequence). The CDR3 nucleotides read TGTGCCAGCAGTTACTCGACTAGCGCGAACGAGCAGTACTTC. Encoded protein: CASSYSTSANEQYF.

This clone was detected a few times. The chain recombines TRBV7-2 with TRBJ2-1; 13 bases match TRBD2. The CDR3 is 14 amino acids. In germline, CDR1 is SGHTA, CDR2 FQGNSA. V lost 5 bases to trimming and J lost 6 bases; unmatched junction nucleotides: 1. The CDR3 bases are TGTGCCAGCAGCAGGACTAGCGGGAGCAATGAGCAGTTCTTC. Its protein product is CASSRTSGSNEQFF.

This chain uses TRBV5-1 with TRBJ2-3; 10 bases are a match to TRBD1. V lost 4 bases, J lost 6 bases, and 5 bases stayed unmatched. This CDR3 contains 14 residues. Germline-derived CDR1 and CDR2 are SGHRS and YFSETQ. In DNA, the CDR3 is TGCGCCAGCAGCGCAGACAGGGGGCGGGATACGCAGTATTTT. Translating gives CASSADRGRDTQYF.

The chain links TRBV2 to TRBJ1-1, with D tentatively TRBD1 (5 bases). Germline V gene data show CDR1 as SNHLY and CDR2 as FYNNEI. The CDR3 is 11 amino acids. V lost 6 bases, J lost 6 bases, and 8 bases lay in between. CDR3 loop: CASREQAEAFF. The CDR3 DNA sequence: TGTGCCAGCAGGGAACAGGCTGAAGCTTTCTTT.

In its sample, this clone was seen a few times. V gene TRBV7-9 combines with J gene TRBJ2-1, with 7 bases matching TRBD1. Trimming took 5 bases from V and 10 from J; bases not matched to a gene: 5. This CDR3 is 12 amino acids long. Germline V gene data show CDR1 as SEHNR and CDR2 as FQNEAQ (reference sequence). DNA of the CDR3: TGTGCCAGCAGCAGGGACAGCGGAGAGCAGTTCTTC. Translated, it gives CASSRDSGEQFF.

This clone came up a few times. CDR3 residues: CASSTRQTDYNEQFF. DNA of the CDR3: TGTGCCAGCAGCACCCGACAGACAGACTACAATGAGCAGTTCTTC. This sequence joins TRBV7-9 and TRBJ2-1, with D perhaps matching TRBD1 (5 bases). The CDR3 is 15 amino acids. Germline V lookup: CDR1 SEHNR, CDR2 FQNEAQ (reference sequence). V gave up 5 bases and J gave up 3 bases, with 14 bases separating them.

The CDR3 is CASSQEGTGEQYF. The CDR3, as DNA: TGCGCCAGCAGCCAAGAAGGGACGGGCGAGCAGTACTTC. The rearrangement uses TRBV4-3 and TRBJ2-5, with D possibly called TRBD1 or TRBD2 (5 bases each). The J call may be incorrect, as the DNA end agrees better with TRBJ2-7. Germline V gene sequence: CDR1 LGHNA, CDR2 YSLEER. The CDR3 extends over 13 amino acids.

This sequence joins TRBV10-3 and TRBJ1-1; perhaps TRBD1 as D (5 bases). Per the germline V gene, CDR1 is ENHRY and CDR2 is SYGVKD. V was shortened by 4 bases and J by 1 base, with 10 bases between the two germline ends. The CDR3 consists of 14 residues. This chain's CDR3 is CAISGDPRNTEAFF. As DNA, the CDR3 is TGTGCCATCAGTGGGGACCCGAGGAACACTGAAGCTTTCTTT.

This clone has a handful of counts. CDR3 region: CASSSGGNQPQHF. CDR3 nucleotides: TGTGCCAGCAGTTCAGGGGGCAATCAGCCCCAGCATTTT. This chain uses TRBV27 with TRBJ1-5; a possible D gene is TRBD1 (6 bases). The V gene's germline CDR1 is MNHEY and CDR2 SMNVEV (reference sequence). Trimming left V 4 bases short and J 2 bases short, with 6 bases between. This CDR3 region has 13 residues.

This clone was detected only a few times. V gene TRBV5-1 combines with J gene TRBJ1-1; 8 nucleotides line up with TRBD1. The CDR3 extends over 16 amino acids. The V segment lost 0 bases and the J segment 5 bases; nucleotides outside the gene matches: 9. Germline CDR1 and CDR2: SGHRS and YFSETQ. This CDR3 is CASSLALQGDETEAFF. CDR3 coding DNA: TGCGCCAGCAGCTTGGCCCTACAGGGGGATGAGACTGAAGCTTTCTTT. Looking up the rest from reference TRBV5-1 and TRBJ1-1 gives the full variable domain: KAGVTQTPRYLIKTRGQQVTLSCSPISGHRSVSWYQQTPGQGLQFLFEYFSETQRNKGNFPGRFSGRQFSNSRSEMNVSTLELGDSALYLCASSLALQGDETEAFFGQGTRLTVV.

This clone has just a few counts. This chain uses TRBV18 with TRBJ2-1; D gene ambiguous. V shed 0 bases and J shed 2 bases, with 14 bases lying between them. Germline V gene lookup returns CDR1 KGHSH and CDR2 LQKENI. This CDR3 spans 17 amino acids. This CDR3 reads CASSPPGNDLTYNEQFF. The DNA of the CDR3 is TGTGCCAGCTCACCACCGGGCAACGATTTAACCTACAATGAGCAGTTCTTC.

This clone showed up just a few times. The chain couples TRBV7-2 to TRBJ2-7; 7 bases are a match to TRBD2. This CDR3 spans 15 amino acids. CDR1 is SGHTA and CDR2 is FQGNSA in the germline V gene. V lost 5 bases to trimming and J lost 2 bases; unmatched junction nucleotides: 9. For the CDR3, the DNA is TGTGCCAGCAGCCCGGGGGGAGGTAGGGCCTACGAGCAGTACTTC. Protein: CASSPGGGRAYEQYF.

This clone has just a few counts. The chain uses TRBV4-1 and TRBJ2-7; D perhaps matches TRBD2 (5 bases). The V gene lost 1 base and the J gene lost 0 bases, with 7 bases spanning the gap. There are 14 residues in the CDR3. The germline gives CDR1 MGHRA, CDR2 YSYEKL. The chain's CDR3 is CASSQGGSSYEQYF. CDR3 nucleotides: TGCGCCAGCAGCCAAGGTGGGAGCTCCTACGAGCAGTACTTC.

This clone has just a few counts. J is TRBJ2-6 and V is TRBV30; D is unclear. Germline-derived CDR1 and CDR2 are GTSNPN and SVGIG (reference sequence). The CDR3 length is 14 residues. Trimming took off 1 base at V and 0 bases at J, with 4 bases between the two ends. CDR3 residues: CAWSDSSGANVLTF. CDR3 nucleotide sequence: TGTGCCTGGAGTGACAGCTCTGGGGCCAACGTCCTGACTTTC.

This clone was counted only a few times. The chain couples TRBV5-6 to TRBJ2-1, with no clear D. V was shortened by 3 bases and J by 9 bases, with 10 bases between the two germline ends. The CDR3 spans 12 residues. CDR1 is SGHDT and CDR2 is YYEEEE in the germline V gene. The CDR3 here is CASSSRLGEQFF. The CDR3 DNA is TGTGCCAGCAGCTCCCGACTTGGTGAGCAGTTCTTC.

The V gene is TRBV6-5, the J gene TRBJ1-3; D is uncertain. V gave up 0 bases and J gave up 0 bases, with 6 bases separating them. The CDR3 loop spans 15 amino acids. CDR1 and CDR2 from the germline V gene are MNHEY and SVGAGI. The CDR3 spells CASSYSPDSGNTIYF. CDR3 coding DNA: TGTGCCAGCAGTTACTCGCCAGACTCTGGAAACACCATATATTTT.

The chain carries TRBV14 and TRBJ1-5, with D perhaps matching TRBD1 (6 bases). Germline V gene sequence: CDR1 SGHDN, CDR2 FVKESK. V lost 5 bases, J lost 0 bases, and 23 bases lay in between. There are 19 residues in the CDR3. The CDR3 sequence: CASSIDRRPIGYSNQPQHF. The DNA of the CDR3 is TGTGCCAGCAGCATCGACAGGAGGCCTATAGGGTATAGCAATCAGCCCCAGCATTTT.

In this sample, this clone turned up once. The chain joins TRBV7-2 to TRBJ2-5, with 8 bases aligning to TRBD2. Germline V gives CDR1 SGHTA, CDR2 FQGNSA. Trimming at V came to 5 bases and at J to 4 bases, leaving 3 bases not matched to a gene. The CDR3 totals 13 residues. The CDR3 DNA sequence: TGTGCCAGCAGCGCGGGGGGCCGAGAGACCCAGTACTTC. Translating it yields CASSAGGRETQYF.

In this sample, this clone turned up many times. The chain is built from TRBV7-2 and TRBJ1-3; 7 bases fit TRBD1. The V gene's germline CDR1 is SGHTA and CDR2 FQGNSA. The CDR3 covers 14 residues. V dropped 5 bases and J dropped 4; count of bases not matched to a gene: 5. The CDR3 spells CASSRQGKGNTIYF. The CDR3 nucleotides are TGTGCCAGCAGCAGACAGGGAAAGGGAAACACCATATATTTT.

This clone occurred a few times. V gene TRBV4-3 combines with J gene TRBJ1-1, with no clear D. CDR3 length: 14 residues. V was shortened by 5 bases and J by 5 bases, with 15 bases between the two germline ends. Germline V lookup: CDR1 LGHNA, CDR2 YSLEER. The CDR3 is CASSSRLERTEAFF. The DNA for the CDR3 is TGCGCCAGCAGCTCTAGGCTCGAGAGGACTGAAGCTTTCTTT.